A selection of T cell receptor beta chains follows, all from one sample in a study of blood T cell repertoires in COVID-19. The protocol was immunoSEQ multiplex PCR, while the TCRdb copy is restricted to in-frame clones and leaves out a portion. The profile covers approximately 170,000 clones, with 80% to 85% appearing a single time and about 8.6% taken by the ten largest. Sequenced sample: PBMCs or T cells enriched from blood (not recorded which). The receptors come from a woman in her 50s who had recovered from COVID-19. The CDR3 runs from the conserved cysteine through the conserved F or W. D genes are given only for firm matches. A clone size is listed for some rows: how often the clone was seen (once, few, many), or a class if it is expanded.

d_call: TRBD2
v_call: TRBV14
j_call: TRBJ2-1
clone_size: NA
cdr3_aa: CASSQDGASGRPYNEQFF
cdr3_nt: TGTGCCAGCAGCCAAGATGGGGCTAGCGGGAGACCCTACAATGAGCAGTTCTTC

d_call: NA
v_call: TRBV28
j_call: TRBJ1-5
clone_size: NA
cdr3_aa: CASSLTGNQPQHF
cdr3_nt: TGTGCCAGCAGTTTAACGGGCAATCAGCCCCAGCATTTT

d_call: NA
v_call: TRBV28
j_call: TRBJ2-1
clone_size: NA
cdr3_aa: CASSSGIHIQFF
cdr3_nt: TGTGCCAGCAGTTCAGGGATCCACATACAGTTCTTC

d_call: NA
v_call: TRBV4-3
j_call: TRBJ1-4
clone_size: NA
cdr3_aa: CASSQGQGSNEKLFF
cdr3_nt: TGCGCCAGCAGCCAAGGGCAGGGGTCTAATGAAAAACTGTTTTTT

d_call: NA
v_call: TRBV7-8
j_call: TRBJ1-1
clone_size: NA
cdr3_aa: CASSSGVDAFF
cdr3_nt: TGTGCCAGCAGTTCAGGGGTTGACGCTTTCTTT

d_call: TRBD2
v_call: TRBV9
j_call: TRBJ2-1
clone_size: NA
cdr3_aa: CASSVGQRGFYNEQFF
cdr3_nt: TGTGCCAGCAGCGTAGGGCAGCGGGGCTTCTACAATGAGCAGTTCTTC

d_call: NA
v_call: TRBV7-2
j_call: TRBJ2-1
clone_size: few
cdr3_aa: CASSLDRRQEQFF
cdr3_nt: TGTGCCAGCAGCTTAGACCGCAGACAGGAGCAGTTCTTC

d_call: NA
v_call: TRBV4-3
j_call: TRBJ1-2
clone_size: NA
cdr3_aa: CASSHPQGVGYTF
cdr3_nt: TGCGCCAGCAGCCACCCACAGGGAGTTGGCTACACCTTC

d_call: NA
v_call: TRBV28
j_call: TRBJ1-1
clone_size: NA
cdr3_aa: CASSLSTGRNTEAFF
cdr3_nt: TGTGCCAGCAGTTTATCTACAGGGCGGAACACTGAAGCTTTCTTT

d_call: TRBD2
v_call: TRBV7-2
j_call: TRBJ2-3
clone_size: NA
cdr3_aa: CASSLGLAGGSDTDTQYF
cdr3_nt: TGTGCCAGCAGCTTAGGGCTAGCGGGAGGGTCCGACACAGATACGCAGTATTTT

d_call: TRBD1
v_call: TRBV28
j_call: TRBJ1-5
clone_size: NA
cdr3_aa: CASSLLTGKVGQPQHF
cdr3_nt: TGTGCCAGCAGTTTGTTGACAGGGAAGGTAGGTCAGCCCCAGCATTTT

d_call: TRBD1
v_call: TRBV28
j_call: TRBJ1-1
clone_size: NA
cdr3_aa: CASSLPGGGNTEAFF
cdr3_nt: TGTGCCAGCAGTTTACCAGGGGGTGGGAACACTGAAGCTTTCTTT

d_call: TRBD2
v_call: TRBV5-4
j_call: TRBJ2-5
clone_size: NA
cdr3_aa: CASDRAGGSRETQYF
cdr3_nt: TGTGCCAGCGACAGAGCGGGAGGTTCTAGAGAGACCCAGTACTTC

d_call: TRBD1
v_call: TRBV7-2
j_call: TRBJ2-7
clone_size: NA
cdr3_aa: CASSFGQGAREQYF
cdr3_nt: TGTGCCAGCAGCTTCGGCCAGGGGGCGCGGGAGCAGTACTTC

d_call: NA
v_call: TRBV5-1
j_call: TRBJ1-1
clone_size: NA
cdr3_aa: CASSLTAPMNTEAFF
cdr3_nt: TGCGCCAGCAGCTTGACCGCACCTATGAACACTGAAGCTTTCTTT

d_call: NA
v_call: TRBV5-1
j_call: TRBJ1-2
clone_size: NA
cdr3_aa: CASSLESGYGYTF
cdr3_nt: TGCGCCAGCAGCTTGGAGTCAGGGTATGGCTACACCTTC

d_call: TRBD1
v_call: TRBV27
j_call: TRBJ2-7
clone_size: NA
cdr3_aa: CASTKTGRPSYEQYF
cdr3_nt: TGTGCCAGCACAAAGACAGGGCGCCCCTCCTACGAGCAGTACTTC

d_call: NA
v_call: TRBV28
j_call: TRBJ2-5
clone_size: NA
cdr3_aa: CASRLNGVETQYF
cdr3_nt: TGTGCCAGCAGGTTAAACGGGGTAGAAACCCAGTACTTC

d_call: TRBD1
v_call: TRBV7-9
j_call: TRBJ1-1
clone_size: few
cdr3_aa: CASSPPGQGTNTEAFF
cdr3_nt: TGTGCCAGCAGCCCTCCGGGACAGGGAACGAACACTGAAGCTTTCTTT

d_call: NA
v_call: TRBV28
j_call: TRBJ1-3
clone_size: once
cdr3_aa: CASRDSTSGNTIYF
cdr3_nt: TGTGCCAGCAGGGACAGCACCTCTGGAAACACCATATATTTT

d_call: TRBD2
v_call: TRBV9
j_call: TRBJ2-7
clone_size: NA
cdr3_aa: CASSPHTLAGGAEQYF
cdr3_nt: TGTGCCAGCAGCCCGCACACTCTAGCGGGAGGTGCCGAGCAGTACTTC

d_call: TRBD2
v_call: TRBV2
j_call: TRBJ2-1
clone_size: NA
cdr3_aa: CASGRLATEQFF
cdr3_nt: TGTGCCAGCGGACGACTAGCCACTGAGCAGTTCTTC

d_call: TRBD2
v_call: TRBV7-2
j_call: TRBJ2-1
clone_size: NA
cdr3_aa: CASSSLAGAYNEQFF
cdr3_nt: TGTGCCAGCAGCTCACTAGCGGGGGCCTACAATGAGCAGTTCTTC

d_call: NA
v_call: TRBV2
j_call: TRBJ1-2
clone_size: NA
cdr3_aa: CASTGETNYGYTF
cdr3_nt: TGTGCCAGCACCGGAGAAACGAACTATGGCTACACCTTC

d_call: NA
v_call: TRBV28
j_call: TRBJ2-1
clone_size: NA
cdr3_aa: CASSFIADYNEQFF
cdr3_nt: TGTGCCAGCAGTTTCATCGCGGACTACAATGAGCAGTTCTTC

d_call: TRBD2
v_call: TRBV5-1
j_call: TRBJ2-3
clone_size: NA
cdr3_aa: CASGAGLQTDTQYF
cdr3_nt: TGCGCCAGCGGGGCGGGACTACAAACAGATACGCAGTATTTT

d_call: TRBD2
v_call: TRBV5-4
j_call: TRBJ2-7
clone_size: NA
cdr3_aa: CASSLAAGDSYEQYF
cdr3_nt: TGTGCCAGCAGCTTGGCGGCGGGGGACTCCTACGAGCAGTACTTC

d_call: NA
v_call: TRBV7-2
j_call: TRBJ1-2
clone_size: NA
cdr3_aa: CASSLGLPPNYGYTF
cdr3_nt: TGTGCCAGCAGCTTAGGACTTCCGCCGAACTATGGCTACACCTTC

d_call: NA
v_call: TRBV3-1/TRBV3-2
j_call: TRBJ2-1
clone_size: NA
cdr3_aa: CASSFDTHPYNEQFF
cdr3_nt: TGTGCCAGCAGCTTTGACACCCATCCCTACAATGAGCAGTTCTTC

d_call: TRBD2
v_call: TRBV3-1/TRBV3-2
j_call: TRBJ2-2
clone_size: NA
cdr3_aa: CASSHTLAGGDTGELFF
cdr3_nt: TGTGCCAGCAGCCACACGCTAGCGGGAGGTGACACCGGGGAGCTGTTTTTT

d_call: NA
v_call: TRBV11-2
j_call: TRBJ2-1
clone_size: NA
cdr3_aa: CASSLGVAGNNEQFF
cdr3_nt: TGTGCCAGCAGCTTAGGGGTGGCGGGGAACAATGAGCAGTTCTTC

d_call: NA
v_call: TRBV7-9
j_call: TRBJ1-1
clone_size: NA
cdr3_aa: CASSPQGLDTEAFF
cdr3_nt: TGTGCCAGCAGTCCTCAGGGTCTGGACACTGAAGCTTTCTTT

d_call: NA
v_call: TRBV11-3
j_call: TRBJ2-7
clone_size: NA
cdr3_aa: CASSFGDSYEQYF
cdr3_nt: TGTGCCAGCAGCTTCGGGGACTCCTACGAGCAGTACTTC

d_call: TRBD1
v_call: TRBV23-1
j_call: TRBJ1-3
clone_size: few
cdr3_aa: CASSQNSRTGGKNTIYF
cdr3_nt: TGCGCCAGCAGTCAAAATTCTCGGACAGGGGGAAAAAACACCATATATTTT

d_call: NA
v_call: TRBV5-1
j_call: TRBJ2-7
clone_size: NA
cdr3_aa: CASSFGRFSYEQYF
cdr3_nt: TGCGCCAGCAGCTTTGGCAGGTTCTCCTACGAGCAGTACTTC

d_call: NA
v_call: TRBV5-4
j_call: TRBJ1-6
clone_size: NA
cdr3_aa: CASSSDSLVPLHF
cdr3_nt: TGTGCCAGCAGCTCCGATTCGTTAGTGCCCCTCCACTTT

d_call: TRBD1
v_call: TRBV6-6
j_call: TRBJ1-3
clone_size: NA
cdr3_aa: CASSLGQGAAGNTIYF
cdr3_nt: TGTGCCAGCAGTCTAGGACAGGGGGCCGCTGGAAACACCATATATTTT

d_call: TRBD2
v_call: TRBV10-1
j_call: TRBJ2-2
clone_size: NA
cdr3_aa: CASTPEVCTSGTGELFF
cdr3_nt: TGCGCCAGCACTCCCGAGGTGTGTACTAGCGGTACCGGGGAGCTGTTTTTT

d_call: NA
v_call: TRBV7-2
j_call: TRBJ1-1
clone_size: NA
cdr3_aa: CASSSQRVSGVEAFF
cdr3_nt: TGTGCCAGCAGCTCCCAGAGGGTCAGTGGCGTTGAAGCTTTCTTT

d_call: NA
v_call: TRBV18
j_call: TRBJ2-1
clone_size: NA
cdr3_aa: CASSPPTRATTYNEQFF
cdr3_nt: TGTGCCAGCTCACCACCTACGCGGGCGACCACCTACAATGAGCAGTTCTTC

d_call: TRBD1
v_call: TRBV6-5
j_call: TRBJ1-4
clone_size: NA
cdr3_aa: CASGEDRVNEKLFF
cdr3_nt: TGTGCCAGCGGGGAGGACAGGGTTAATGAAAAACTGTTTTTT

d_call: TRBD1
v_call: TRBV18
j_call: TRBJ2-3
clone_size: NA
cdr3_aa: CASSPKDRGSTDTQYF
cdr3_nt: TGTGCCAGCTCACCAAAGGACAGGGGAAGCACAGATACGCAGTATTTT

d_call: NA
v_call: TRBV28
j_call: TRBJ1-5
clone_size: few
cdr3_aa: CASLVGGGNQPQHF
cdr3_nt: TGTGCCAGCCTAGTAGGGGGAGGCAATCAGCCCCAGCATTTT

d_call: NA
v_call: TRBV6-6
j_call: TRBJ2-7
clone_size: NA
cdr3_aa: CASSYKRSYEQYF
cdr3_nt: TGTGCCAGCAGTTACAAGCGGAGCTACGAGCAGTACTTC

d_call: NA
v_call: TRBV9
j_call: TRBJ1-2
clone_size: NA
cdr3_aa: CASSGSGQSNYGYTF
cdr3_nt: TGTGCCAGCAGCGGATCCGGACAGTCCAACTATGGCTACACCTTC

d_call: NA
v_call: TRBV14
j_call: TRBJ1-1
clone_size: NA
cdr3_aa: CASSRPHRNTEAFF
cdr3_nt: TGTGCCAGCAGCCGGCCCCACAGGAACACTGAAGCTTTCTTT

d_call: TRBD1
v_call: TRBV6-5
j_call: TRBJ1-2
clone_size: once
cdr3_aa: CASSYIPGGGAYGYTF
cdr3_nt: TGTGCCAGCAGTTACATACCAGGGGGAGGTGCCTATGGCTACACCTTC

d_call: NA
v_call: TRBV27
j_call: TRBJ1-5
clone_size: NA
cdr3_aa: CASSLREGQPQHF
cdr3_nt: TGTGCCAGCAGTTTGCGGGAAGGACAGCCCCAGCATTTT

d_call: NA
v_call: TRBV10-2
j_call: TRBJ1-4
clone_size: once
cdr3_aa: CASSEGGGDLRNEKLFF
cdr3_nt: TGCGCCAGCAGTGAGGGGGGGGGCGATTTGCGGAATGAAAAACTGTTTTTT

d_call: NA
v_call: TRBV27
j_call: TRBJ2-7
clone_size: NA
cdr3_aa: CASSMLAPFYEQYF
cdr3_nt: TGTGCCAGCAGTATGCTAGCCCCTTTTTACGAGCAGTACTTC

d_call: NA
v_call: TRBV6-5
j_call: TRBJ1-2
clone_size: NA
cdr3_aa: CASSYSPPQWRGYTF
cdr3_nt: TGTGCCAGCAGTTACTCCCCCCCACAATGGCGGGGCTACACCTTC

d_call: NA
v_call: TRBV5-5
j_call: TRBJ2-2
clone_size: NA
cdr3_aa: CASSLQGNTGELFF
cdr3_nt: TGTGCCAGCAGCTTACAGGGGAACACCGGGGAGCTGTTTTTT

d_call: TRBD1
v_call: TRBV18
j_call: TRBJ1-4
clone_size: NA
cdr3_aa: CASSPDREGEKLFF
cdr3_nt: TGTGCCAGCTCACCGGACAGGGAGGGTGAAAAACTGTTTTTT

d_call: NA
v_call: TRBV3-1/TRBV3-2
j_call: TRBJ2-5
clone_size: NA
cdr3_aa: CASSHGETQYF
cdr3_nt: TGTGCCAGCAGCCACGGAGAGACCCAGTACTTC

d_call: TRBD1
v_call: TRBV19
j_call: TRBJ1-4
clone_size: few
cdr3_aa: CASSNRGSEKLFF
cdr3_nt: TGTGCCAGTAGTAACAGGGGTTCTGAAAAACTGTTTTTT